The next 5 T cell receptor beta chains were all read from a single sample in a study of CD8+CD57+ T cells in acquired aplastic anemia. TCR beta VDJ and CDR3 profiling used genomic DNA as template. Each CDR3 protein is one row after TCRdb ran MiXCR on the reads. The repertoire consists of some 180,000 distinct CDR3 sequences, with about 60% occurring once and the leading ten covering roughly 42%. For sequencing, patients were chosen who had shown expansion of CD8+CD57+ cells by flow cytometry. The sample was sorted CD4+, CD8+, or CD8+CD57+ T cells (not recorded which) from PBMCs. The receptors come from a human donor with aplastic anemia.

Comments on this clonotype: Since a much larger clone is just one base distant, this may be a read error. The chain links TRBV6-6 to TRBJ1-2, with 7 bases identical to TRBD1. This CDR3 has 15 amino acids. Germline V CDR1 and CDR2: MNHNY, SVGAGI (reference sequence). The CDR3 DNA reads as TGTTCCAGCAGTTACCGCGACAGGGAAGGGGATGGCTACACCTTC. Protein product: CSSSYRDREGDGYTF.

The V call is TRBV19, the J call TRBJ1-6; no firm D call. Trimming cost V 8 bases and J 7 bases, with 15 bases left between them. The CDR3 is made up of 14 amino acids. Germline V gene lookup returns CDR1 LNHDA and CDR2 SQIVND (reference sequence). The CDR3 is CASGESWLNSPLHF. CDR3 sequence (DNA): TGTGCCAGTGGGGAGAGTTGGTTGAATTCACCCCTCCACTTT.

J is TRBJ2-1 and V is TRBV2; weak D call: TRBD2 (5 bases). V lost 6 bases and J lost 0, with 15 bases in between. The CDR3 contains 16 residues. CDR1 is SNHLY and CDR2 is FYNNEI in the germline V gene. CDR3 protein: CASRAFSASSYNEQFF. The CDR3 bases are TGTGCCAGCAGGGCCTTTAGCGCCAGCTCCTACAATGAGCAGTTCTTC.

The chain links TRBV9 to TRBJ2-2; a possible D gene is TRBD1 (5 bases). V lost 3 bases and J lost 5, with 8 bases in between. The length of the CDR3 is 13 residues. Germline V gene lookup returns CDR1 SGDLS and CDR2 YYNGEE. The DNA for the CDR3 is TGTGCCAGCAGCGACAGACAGACCGGGGAGCTGTTTTTT. Encoded protein: CASSDRQTGELFF.

CDR3 residues: CSASPLAGGADEQYF. CDR3 sequence (DNA): TGCAGTGCTAGCCCCCTCGCGGGAGGCGCGGACGAGCAGTACTTC. This chain uses TRBV20-1 with TRBJ2-7; 8 bases align to TRBD2. The CDR3 is made up of 15 amino acids. V was clipped by 3 bases and J by 5 bases; unmatched bases: 12. Germline lookup yields CDR1 DFQATT and CDR2 SNEGSKA (reference sequence).